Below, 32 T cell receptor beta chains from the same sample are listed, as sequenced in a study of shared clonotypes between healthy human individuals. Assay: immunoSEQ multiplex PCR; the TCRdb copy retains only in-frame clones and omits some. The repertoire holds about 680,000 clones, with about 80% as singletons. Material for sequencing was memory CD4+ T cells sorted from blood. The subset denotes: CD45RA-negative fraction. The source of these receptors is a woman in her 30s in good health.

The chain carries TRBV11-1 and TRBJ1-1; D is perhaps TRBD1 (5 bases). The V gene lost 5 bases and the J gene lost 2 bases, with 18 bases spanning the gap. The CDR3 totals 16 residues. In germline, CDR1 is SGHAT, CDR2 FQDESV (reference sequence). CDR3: CASSRIPSGVNTEAFF. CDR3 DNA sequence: TGTGCCAGCAGCCGAATTCCCTCGGGGGTAAACACTGAAGCTTTCTTT.

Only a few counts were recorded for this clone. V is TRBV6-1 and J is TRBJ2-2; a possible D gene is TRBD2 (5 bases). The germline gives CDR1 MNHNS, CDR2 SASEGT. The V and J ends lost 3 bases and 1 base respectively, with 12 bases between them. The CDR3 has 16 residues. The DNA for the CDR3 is TGTGCCAGCAGTGACCCTCTACGGGGGAACACCGGGGAGCTGTTTTTT. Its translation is CASSDPLRGNTGELFF.

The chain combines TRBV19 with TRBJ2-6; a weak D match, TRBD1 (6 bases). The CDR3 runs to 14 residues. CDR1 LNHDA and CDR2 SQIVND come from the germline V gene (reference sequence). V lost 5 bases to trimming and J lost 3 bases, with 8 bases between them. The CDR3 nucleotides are TGTGCCAGTAGTGAGGGGGTTGGGGCCAACGTCCTGACTTTC. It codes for CASSEGVGANVLTF.

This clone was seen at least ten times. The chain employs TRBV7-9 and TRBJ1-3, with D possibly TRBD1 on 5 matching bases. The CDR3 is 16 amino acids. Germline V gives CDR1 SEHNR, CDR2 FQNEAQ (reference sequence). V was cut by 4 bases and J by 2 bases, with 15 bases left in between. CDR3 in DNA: TGTGCCAGCAGCTCCCTCAAATCGGGGCCTGGAAACACCATATATTTT. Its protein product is CASSSLKSGPGNTIYF.

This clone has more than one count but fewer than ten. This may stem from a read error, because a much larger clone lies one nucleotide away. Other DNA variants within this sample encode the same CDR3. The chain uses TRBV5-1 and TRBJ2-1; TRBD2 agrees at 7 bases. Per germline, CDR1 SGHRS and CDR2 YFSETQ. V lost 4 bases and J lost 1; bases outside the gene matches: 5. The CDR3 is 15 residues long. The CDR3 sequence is CASSSSSGSYNEQFF. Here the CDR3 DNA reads TGCGCCAGCAGCAGCTCTAGCGGTTCCTACAATGAGCAGTTCTTC.

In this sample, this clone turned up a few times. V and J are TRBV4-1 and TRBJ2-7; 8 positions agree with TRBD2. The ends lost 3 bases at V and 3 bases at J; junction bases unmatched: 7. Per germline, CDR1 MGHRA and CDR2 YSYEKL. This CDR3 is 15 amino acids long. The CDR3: CASSHLLAALYEQYF. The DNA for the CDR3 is TGCGCCAGCAGCCATTTACTAGCGGCCCTCTACGAGCAGTACTTC.

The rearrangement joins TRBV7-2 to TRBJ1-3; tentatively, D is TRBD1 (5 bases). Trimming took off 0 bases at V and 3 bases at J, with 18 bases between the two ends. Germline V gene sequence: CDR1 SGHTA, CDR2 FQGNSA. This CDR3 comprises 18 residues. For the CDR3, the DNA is TGTGCCAGCAGCTTAGCGCCTCCGTGGGGCCTAAGTGGAAACACCATATATTTT. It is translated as CASSLAPPWGLSGNTIYF.

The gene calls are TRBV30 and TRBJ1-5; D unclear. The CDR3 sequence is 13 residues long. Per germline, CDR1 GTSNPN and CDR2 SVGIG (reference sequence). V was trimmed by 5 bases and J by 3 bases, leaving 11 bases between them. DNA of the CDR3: TGTGCCTGGGGTGCGCAGGTCAATCAGCCCCAGCATTTT. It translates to CAWGAQVNQPQHF.

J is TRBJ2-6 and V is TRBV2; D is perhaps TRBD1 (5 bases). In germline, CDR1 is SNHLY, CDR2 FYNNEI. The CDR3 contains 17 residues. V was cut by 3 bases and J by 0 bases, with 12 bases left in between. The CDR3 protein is CASSDRVLLSGANVLTF. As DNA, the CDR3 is TGTGCCAGCAGTGACAGGGTGTTGCTCTCTGGGGCCAACGTCCTGACTTTC.

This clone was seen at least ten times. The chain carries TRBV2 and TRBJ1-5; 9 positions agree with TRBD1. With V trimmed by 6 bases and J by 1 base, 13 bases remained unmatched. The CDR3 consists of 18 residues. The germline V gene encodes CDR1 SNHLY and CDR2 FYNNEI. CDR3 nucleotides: TGTGCCAGCAGCCTCCTGGGGACAGGGTTTGGGAGCAATCAGCCCCAGCATTTT. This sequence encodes CASSLLGTGFGSNQPQHF.

This CDR3 is CASSFIAGGPPQYF. The CDR3 DNA reads as TGTGCCAGCAGCTTTATAGCGGGAGGGCCCCCGCAGTATTTT. The rearrangement links TRBV7-9 to TRBJ2-3; the match to TRBD2 covers 11 bases. Germline trimming cut 3 bases from V and 10 bases from J; bases unmatched to any gene: 6. CDR3 length: 14 residues. Germline V gene data show CDR1 as SEHNR and CDR2 as FQNEAQ (reference sequence).

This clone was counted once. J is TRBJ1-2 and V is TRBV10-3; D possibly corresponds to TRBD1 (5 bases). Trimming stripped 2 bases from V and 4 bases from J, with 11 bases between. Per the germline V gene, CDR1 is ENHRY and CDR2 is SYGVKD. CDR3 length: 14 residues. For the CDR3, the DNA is TGTGCCATCAGTGAGGGTTTAGGGACCTATGGCTACACCTTC. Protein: CAISEGLGTYGYTF.

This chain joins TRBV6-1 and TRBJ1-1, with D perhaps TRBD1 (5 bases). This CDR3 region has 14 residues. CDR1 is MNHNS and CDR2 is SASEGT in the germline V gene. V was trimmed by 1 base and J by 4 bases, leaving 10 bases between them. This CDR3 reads CASSEVGGSTEAFF. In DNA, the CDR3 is TGTGCCAGCAGTGAAGTTGGGGGGAGCACTGAAGCTTTCTTT.

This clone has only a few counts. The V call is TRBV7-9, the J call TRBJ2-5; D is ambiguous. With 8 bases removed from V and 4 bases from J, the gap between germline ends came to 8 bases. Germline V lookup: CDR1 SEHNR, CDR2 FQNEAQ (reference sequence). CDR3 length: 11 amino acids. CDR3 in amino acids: CASGARETQYF. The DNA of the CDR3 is TGTGCCAGCGGAGCTAGAGAGACCCAGTACTTC.

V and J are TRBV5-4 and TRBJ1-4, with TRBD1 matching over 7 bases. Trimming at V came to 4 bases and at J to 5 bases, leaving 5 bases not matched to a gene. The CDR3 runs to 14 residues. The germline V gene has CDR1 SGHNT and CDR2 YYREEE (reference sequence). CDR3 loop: CASSPGQQNEKLFF. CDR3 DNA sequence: TGTGCCAGCAGCCCGGGACAGCAGAATGAAAAACTGTTTTTT.

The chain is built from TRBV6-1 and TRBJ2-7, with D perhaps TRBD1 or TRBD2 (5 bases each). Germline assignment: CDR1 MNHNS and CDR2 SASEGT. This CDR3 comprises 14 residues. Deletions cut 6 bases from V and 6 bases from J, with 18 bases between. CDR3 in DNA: TGTGCCAGCAGCGAGAATTCCAGGGAGAGCGAGCAGTACTTC. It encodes CASSENSRESEQYF.

For the CDR3, the DNA is TGCGCCAGCAGCTTTGGACCCGGAGAGGGAAACACCATATATTTT. Translated: CASSFGPGEGNTIYF. The genes are TRBV5-1 and TRBJ1-3; D is undetermined. V lost 2 bases and J lost 4, with 13 bases in between. Germline CDR1 and CDR2: SGHRS and YFSETQ. The CDR3 contains 15 residues. Together with reference TRBV5-1 and TRBJ1-3, the CDR3 gives the full variable domain: KAGVTQTPRYLIKTRGQQVTLSCSPISGHRSVSWYQQTPGQGLQFLFEYFSETQRNKGNFPGRFSGRQFSNSRSEMNVSTLELGDSALYLCASSFGPGEGNTIYFGEGSWLTVV.

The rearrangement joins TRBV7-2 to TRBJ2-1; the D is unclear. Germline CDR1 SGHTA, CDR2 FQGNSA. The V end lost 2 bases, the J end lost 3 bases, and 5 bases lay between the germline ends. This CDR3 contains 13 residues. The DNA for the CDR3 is TGTGCCAGCAGCTTATCCCGCTACAATGAGCAGTTCTTC. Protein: CASSLSRYNEQFF.

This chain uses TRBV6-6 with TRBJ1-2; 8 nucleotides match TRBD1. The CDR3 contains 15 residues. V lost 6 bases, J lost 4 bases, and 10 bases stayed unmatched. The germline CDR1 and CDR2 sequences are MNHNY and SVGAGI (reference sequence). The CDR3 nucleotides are TGTGCCAGCAGGCAGGGGACAGGATACGTCTATGGCTACACCTTC. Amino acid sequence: CASRQGTGYVYGYTF.

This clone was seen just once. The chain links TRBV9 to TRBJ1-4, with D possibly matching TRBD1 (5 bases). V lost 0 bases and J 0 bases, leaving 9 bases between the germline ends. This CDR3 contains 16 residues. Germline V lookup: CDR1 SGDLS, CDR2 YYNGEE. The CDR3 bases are TGTGCCAGCAGCGTAGACCGGGGGGCAACTAATGAAAAACTGTTTTTT. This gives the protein CASSVDRGATNEKLFF.

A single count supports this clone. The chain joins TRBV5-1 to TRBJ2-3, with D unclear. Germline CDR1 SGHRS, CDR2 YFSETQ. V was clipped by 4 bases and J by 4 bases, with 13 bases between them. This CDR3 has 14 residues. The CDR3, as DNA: TGCGCCAGCAGCGTAATACCCGTTCCAGATACGCAGTATTTT. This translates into CASSVIPVPDTQYF.

The CDR3 region is CASSTRLAGVGGEQFF. In DNA, the CDR3 is TGCGCCAGCAGCACACGACTAGCGGGAGTGGGTGGTGAGCAGTTCTTC. J is TRBJ2-1 and V is TRBV5-1; 12 nucleotides align to TRBD2. CDR3 length: 16 residues. The V and J ends lost 4 bases and 9 bases, in that order; junction bases with no gene match: 11. Germline lookup yields CDR1 SGHRS and CDR2 YFSETQ.

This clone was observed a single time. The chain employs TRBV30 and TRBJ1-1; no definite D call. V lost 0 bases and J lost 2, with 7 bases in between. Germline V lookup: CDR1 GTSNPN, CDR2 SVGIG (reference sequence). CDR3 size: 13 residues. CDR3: CAWSVRLNTEAFF. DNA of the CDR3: TGTGCCTGGAGTGTAAGGTTAAACACTGAAGCTTTCTTT.

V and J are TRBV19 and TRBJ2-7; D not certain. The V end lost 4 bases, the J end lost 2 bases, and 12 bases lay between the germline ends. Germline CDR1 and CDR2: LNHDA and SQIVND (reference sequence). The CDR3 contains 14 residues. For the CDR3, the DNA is TGTGCCAGTAGTACCCAGACACGGCCCTACGAGCAGTACTTC. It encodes CASSTQTRPYEQYF.

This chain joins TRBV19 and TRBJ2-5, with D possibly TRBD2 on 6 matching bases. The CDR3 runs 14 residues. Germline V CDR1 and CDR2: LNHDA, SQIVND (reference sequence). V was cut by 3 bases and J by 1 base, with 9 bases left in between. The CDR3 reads CASSILGGQETQYF. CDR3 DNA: TGTGCCAGTAGTATCCTGGGGGGCCAAGAGACCCAGTACTTC.

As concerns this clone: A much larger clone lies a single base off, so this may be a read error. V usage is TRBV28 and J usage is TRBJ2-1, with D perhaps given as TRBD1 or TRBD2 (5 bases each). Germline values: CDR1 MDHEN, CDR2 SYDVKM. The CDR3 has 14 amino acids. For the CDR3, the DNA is TGTGCCAGTTCTATCGGGACGGATTACAATGGGCAGTTCTTC. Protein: CASSIGTDYNGQFF.

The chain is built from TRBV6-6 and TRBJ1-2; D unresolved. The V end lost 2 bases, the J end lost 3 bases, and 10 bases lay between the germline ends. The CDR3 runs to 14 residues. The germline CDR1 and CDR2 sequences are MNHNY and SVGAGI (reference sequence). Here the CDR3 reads CASSYLGEYYGYTF. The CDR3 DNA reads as TGTGCCAGCAGTTACCTTGGGGAGTACTATGGCTACACCTTC.

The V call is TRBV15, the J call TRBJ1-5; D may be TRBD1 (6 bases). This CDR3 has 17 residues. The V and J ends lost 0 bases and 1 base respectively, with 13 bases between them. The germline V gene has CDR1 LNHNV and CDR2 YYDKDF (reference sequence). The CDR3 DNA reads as TGTGCCACCAGCAGAGATACCCGGGGGCGAAGCAATCAGCCCCAGCATTTT. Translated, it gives CATSRDTRGRSNQPQHF.

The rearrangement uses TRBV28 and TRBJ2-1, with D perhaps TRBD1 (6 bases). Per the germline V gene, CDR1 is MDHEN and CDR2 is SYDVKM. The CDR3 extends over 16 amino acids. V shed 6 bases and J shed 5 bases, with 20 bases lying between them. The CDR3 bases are TGTGCCAGCAGAACCTACCTGGGACAACCCGACAATGAGCAGTTCTTC. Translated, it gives CASRTYLGQPDNEQFF.

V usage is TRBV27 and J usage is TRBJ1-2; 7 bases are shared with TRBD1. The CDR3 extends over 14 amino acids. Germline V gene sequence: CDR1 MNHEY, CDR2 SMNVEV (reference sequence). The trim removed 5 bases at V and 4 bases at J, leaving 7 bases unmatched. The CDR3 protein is CASSPGQGVYGYTF. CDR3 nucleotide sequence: TGTGCCAGCAGTCCGGGCCAGGGGGTCTATGGCTACACCTTC.

In DNA form, the CDR3 reads TGCGCCAGCAGGGGTGGGACACCTTCCTACGAGCAGTACTTC. This gives the protein CASRGGTPSYEQYF. This chain joins TRBV5-1 and TRBJ2-7; D is possibly TRBD1 (6 bases). The CDR3 length is 14 residues. The V end lost 5 bases, the J end lost 1 base, and 13 bases lay between the germline ends. Germline V gene data show CDR1 as SGHRS and CDR2 as YFSETQ.

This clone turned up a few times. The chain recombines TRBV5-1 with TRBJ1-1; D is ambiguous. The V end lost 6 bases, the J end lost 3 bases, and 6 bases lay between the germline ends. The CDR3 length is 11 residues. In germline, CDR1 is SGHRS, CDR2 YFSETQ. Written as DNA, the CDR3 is TGCGCCAGCACTCAGGACACTGAAGCTTTCTTT. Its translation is CASTQDTEAFF. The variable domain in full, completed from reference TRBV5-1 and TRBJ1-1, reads KAGVTQTPRYLIKTRGQQVTLSCSPISGHRSVSWYQQTPGQGLQFLFEYFSETQRNKGNFPGRFSGRQFSNSRSEMNVSTLELGDSALYLCASTQDTEAFFGQGTRLTVV.